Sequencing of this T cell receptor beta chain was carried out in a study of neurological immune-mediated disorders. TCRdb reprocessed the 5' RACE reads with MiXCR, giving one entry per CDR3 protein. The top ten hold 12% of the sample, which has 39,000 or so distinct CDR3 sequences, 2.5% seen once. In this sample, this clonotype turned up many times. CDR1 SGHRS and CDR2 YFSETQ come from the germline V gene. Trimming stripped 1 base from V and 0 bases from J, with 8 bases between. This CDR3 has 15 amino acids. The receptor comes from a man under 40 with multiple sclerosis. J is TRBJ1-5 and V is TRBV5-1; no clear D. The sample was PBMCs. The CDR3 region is CASSLSGDSNQPQHF. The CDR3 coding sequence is TGCGCCAGCAGCTTGTCCGGGGATAGCAATCAGCCCCAGCATTTT.